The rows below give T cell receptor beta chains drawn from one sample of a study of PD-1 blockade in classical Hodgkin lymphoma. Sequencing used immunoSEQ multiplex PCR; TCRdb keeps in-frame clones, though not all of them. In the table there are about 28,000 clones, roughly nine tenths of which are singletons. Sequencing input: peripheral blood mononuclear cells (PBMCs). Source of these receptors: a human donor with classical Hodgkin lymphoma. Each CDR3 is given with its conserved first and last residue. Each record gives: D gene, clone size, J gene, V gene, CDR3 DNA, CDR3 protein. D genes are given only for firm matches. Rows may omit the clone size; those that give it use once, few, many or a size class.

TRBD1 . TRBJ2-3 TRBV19 TGTGCCAGTAAGTCCGGGACAGGGACCACAGATACGCAGTATTTT CASKSGTGTTDTQYF
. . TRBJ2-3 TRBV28 TGTGCCAGCGGAGTAAGCACAGATACGCAGTATTTT CASGVSTDTQYF
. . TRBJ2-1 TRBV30 TGTGCCTGGGGCCGGACAACCTACAATGAGCAGTTCTTC CAWGRTTYNEQFF
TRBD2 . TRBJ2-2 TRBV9 TGTGCCAGCAGCCCCCAAGCGGGAAGGCTCATAGGGGAGCTGTTTTTT CASSPQAGRLIGELFF
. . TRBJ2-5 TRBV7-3 TGTGCCAGCTTCAAGCCTAGCGGGGGACAGGGGATGACCCAGTACTTC CASFKPSGGQGMTQYF
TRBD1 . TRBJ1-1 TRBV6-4 TGTGCCAGCAGCGAGGGCCCGGGACAGGATTACACTGAAGCTTTCTTT CASSEGPGQDYTEAFF
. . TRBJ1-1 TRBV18 TGTGCCAGCTCACCCGGACAGACTGAAGCTTTCTTT CASSPGQTEAFF
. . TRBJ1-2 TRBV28 TGTGCCAGCAGTTTGGGTCAGACTAACTATGGCTACACCTTC CASSLGQTNYGYTF
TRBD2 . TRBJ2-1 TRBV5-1 TGCGCCAGCAGCTTCACTAGCGGGAGGAATGAGCAGTTCTTC CASSFTSGRNEQFF
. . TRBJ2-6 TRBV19 TGTGCCAGTAATGGCTACCGGGCCAACGTCCTGACTTTC CASNGYRANVLTF
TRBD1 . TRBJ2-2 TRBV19 TGTGCCAGTAGTAGAGAGACAGGGGGCGCCCCCGGGGAGCTGTTTTTT CASSRETGGAPGELFF
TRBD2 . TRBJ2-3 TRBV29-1 TGCAGCCTATTGTTAGCGGGAGGGCCTTCAGATACGCAGTATTTT CSLLLAGGPSDTQYF
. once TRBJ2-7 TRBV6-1 TGTGCCAGCAGCGAATACGAGCAGTACTTC CASSEYEQYF
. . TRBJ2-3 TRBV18 TGTGCCAGCTCACCGGACCTCAGCACAGATACGCAGTATTTT CASSPDLSTDTQYF
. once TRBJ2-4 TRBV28 TGTGCCAGCAGTTTAGAGGTTGACGCCATTCAGTACTTC CASSLEVDAIQYF
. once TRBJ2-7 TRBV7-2 TGTGCCAGCAGCTTAGTCTACGAGCAGTACTTC CASSLVYEQYF
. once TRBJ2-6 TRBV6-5 TGTGCCAGCAGTTCGCCTGGGGCCAACGTCCTGACTTTC CASSSPGANVLTF
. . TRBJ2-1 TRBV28 TGTGCCAGCAGCCCCCCGAGGGGTACAACCTACAATGAGCAGTTCTTC CASSPPRGTTYNEQFF
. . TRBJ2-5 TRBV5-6 TGTGCCAGCAGCTTGGATTTCAGGAGGCGGGAGACCCAGTACTTC CASSLDFRRRETQYF
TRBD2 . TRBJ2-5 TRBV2 TGTGCCAGCAGTGAAGTGGCGGGAGGGCCTAGGACCCAGTACTTC CASSEVAGGPRTQYF
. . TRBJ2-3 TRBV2 TGTGCCAGCAGACGAGGGGACGGTTCAGATACGCAGTATTTT CASRRGDGSDTQYF
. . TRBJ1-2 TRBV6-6 TGTGCCAGCAGTTTCGCCAGCTATGGCTACACCTTC CASSFASYGYTF
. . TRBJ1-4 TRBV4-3 TGCGCCAGCAGCCCACGGTCGGGGTTTAATGAAAAACTGTTTTTT CASSPRSGFNEKLFF
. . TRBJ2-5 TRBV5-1 TGCGCCAGCAGCTTGGTACACAATGGGGAGACCCAGTACTTC CASSLVHNGETQYF
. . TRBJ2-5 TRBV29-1 TGCAGCGGCCAGGGAAACTCCCCGGAGACCCAGTACTTC CSGQGNSPETQYF
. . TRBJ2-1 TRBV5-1 TGCGCCAGCAGTCTCGAGACAGGCTCCCACAATGAGCAGTTCTTC CASSLETGSHNEQFF
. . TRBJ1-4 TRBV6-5 TGTGCCAGCAGTACAACAGGAGCAACTAATGAAAAACTGTTTTTT CASSTTGATNEKLFF
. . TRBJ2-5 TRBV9 TGTGCCAGCAGCGCAAGGATCCAAGAGACCCAGTACTTC CASSARIQETQYF
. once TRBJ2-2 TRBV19 TGTGCCAGTACGCTAGGGGTTAACACCGGGGAGCTGTTTTTT CASTLGVNTGELFF
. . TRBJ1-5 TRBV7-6 TGTGCCAGCAGCCCTGACTCCAATCAGCCCCAGCATTTT CASSPDSNQPQHF
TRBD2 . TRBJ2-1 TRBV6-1 TGTGCCAGCAGTGCGCCTCTAGCGGGAGGTGGCAATGAGCAGTTCTTC CASSAPLAGGGNEQFF
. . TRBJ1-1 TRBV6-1 TGTGCCAGCACCCGCAGGAACACTGAAGCTTTCTTT CASTRRNTEAFF
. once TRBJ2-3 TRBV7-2 TGTGCCAGCAGCTTATCGGCAGGCCCAGATACGCAGTATTTT CASSLSAGPDTQYF
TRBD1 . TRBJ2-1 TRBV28 TGTGCCAGCAGTCCCTCGGACAGGGTGGTCAATGAGCAGTTCTTC CASSPSDRVVNEQFF
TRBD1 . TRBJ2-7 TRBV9 TGTGCCAGCAGCGTGGGGACCGGGACAGGGAACGAGCAGTACTTC CASSVGTGTGNEQYF
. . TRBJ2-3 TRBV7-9 TGTGCCAGCAGCTTAGTCTCTAGCGAAGCCGATACGCAGTATTTT CASSLVSSEADTQYF
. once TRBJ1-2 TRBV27 TGTGCCAGCAGTCTGGGGGGAAGCTATGGCTACACCTTC CASSLGGSYGYTF
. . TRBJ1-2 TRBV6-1 TGTGCGGGGACTCGTGTGGGTAACTATGGCTACACCTTC CAGTRVGNYGYTF
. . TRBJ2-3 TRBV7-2 TGTGCCAGCAGCTCTTGGGCGCGCACAGATACGCAGTATTTT CASSSWARTDTQYF
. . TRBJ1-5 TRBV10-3 TGTGCCATCAGTGAGCCGACAATTACCCCCCCAGAGCCCCAGCATTTT CAISEPTITPPEPQHF
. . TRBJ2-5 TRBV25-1 TGTGCCAGCAGTGACCGGGCAGGAAACCAAGAGACCCAGTACTTC CASSDRAGNQETQYF